The source of this T cell receptor (beta chain) is a study of graft-versus-host responses after intestinal transplantation. The table came from immunoSEQ multiplex PCR; TCRdb's copy has only in-frame clones and leaves some out. The table includes around 37,000 clones, about nine tenths detected once. CDR3 length: 16 amino acids. The V gene end was trimmed by 8 bases and the J gene end by 4 bases; junction bases not matched to a gene: 12. Germline assignment: CDR1 SNHLY and CDR2 FYNNEI. To release intraepithelial and lamina propria lymphocytes, the graft tissue was processed. The chain joins TRBV2 to TRBJ2-5; 11 bases match TRBD2. This specimen was ileum tissue, taken about 28 weeks after intestinal transplant. This sequence originates from a human patient who received an intestinal transplant, so some T cells may come from the graft donor. The CDR3 nucleotides are TGTGCCAGCGGGCCTAGCGGGAGGAGTAGATTAGAGACCCAGTACTTC. Its translation: CASGPSGRSRLETQYF. The variable domain in full, with the rest retrieved from reference TRBV2 and TRBJ2-5, is EPEVTQTPSHQVTQMGQEVILRCVPISNHLYFYWYRQILGQKVEFLVSFYNNEISEKSEIFDDQFSVERPDGSNFTLKIRSTKLEDSAMYFCASGPSGRSRLETQYFGPGTRLLVL.